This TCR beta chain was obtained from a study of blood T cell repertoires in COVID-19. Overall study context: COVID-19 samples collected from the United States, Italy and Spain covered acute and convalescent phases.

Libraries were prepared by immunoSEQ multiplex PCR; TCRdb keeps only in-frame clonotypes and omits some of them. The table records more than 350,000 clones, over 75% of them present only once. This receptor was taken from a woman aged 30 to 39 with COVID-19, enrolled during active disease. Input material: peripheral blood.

The chain's CDR3 is CASSPGVSRGNEQFF. The CDR3 DNA reads TGCGCCAGCAGCCCCGGGGTGAGCCGGGGGAATGAGCAGTTCTTC. The rearrangement links TRBV5-1 to TRBJ2-1, with D possibly TRBD2 on 6 matching bases. The CDR3 is 15 amino acids. Germline V gene data show CDR1 as SGHRS and CDR2 as YFSETQ. The germline V and J ends were trimmed by 4 bases and 7 bases, with 18 bases remaining between them.